Reported below is one T cell receptor (beta chain). Its antigen remains unknown. This entry belongs to a study of blood T cells in healthy people across ages. Study details: Using template switching, researchers captured about one barcoded beta molecule for each two T cells. Study results and limitations: Higher diversity, along with more naive CD4+ cells, distinguished long-lived donors from aged donors. Age brought a roughly linear fall in TCR beta diversity measured per million T cells.

The ends were cut back, 4 bases at V and 8 bases at J, with 13 bases in the middle. Germline assignment: CDR1 MRHNA and CDR2 SNTAGT. The CDR3 runs to 13 residues. Through a sample-barcoded 5' primer and a J-beta primer mix, a second PCR was run for roughly 6 to 12 cycles. A minimum of 2.5 million CDR3-containing paired-end reads was obtained for each sample. TCRdb re-derived calls from the 5' RACE reads in MiXCR, one entry per CDR3 protein. The sample consists of about 940,000 distinct CDR3 sequences, about 48% of them appearing once. V usage is TRBV6-4 and J usage is TRBJ2-3; D is unclear. The source of this sequence is a man between 25 and 39 years old in good health. Material for sequencing was blood. The CDR3 region is CASSVSDAGTQYF. Written as DNA, the CDR3 is TGTGCCAGCAGTGTTTCGGATGCAGGTACGCAGTATTTT.